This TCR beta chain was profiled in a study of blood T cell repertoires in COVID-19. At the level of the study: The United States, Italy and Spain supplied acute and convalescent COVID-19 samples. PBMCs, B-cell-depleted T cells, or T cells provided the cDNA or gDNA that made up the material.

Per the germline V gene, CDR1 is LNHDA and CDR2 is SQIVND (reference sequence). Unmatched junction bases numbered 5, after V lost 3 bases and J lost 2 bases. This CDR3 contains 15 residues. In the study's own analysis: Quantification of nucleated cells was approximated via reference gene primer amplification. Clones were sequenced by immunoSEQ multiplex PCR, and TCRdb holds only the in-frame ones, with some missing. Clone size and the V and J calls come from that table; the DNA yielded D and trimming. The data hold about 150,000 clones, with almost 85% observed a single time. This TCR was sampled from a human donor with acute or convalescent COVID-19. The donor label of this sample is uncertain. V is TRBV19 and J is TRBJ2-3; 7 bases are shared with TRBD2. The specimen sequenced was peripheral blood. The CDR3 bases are TGTGCCAGTAGTATCCCTAGCGGCCTCACAGATACGCAGTATTTT. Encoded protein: CASSIPSGLTDTQYF.